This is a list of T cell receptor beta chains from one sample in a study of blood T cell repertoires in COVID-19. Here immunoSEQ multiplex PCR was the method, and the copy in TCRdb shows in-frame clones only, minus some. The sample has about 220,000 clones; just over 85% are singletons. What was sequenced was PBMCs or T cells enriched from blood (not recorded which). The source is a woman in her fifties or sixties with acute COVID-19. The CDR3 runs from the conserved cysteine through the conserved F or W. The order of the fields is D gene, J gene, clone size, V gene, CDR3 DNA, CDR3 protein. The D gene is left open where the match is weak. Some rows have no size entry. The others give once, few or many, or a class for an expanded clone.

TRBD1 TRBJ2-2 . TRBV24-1 TGTGCCACCAGTGATCCTACCTACCCGGGACAGGGAGAGGGGGAGCTGTTTTTT CATSDPTYPGQGEGELFF
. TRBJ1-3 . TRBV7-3 TGTGCCAGCAGCTTCCAGGACAGCCGAAGCTCTGGAAACACCATATATTTT CASSFQDSRSSGNTIYF
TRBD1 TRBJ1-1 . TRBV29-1 TGCAGCGTGACAGGGGGGAGCACTGAAGCTTTCTTT CSVTGGSTEAFF
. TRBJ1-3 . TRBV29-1 TGCAGCGCCTGGGACTCCAACTCTGGAAACACCATATATTTT CSAWDSNSGNTIYF
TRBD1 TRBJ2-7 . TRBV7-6 TGTGCCAGCAGCTTAATGGGGACAGGGGGTTACGAGCAGTACTTC CASSLMGTGGYEQYF
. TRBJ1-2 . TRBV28 TGTGCCAGCAGAACGACGGGGGACCGGTATGGCTACACCTTC CASRTTGDRYGYTF
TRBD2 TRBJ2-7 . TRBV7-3 TGTGCCAGCAGCTCCAATAGCGGGAGAGAGCAGTACTTC CASSSNSGREQYF
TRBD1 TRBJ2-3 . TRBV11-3 TGTGCCAGCAGCTCGACAGGGAATTTGGATACGCAGTATTTT CASSSTGNLDTQYF
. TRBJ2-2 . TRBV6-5 TGTGCCAGCAGCAGGGGCCCTGCGAACACCGGGGAGCTGTTTTTT CASSRGPANTGELFF
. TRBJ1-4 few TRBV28 TGTGCCAGCCGAACACGACCTATGAGGGCTGAAAAACTGTTTTTT CASRTRPMRAEKLFF
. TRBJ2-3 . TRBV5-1 TGCGCCAGCAGCTTGGGGGGCGTAGGGCTCACAGATACGCAGTATTTT CASSLGGVGLTDTQYF
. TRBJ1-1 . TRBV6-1 TGTGCCAGCAGTGAAGCGAGCGGACGGTTATACACTGAAGCTTTCTTT CASSEASGRLYTEAFF
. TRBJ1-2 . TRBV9 TGTGCCAGCAGCGCATTCGACAGTCTAGATGCTAACTATGGCTACACCTTC CASSAFDSLDANYGYTF
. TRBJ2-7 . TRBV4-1 TGCGCCAGCAGCCAAGACAGCTACGAGCAGTACTTC CASSQDSYEQYF
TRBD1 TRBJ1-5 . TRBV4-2 TGTGCCAGCAGCCAAACACAGGGGTTGGATCAGCCCCAGCATTTT CASSQTQGLDQPQHF
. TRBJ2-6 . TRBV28 TGTGCCAGCAGCTCCCCAAGGGGCAGGGAGGCTGGGGCCAACGTCCTGACTTTC CASSSPRGREAGANVLTF
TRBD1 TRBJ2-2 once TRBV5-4 TGTGCCAGCGGGACAGGGACCGGGGAGCTGTTTTTT CASGTGTGELFF
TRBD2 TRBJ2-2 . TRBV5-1 TGCGCCAGCAGCTACACTAGCGGGAGTAACACCGGGGAGCTGTTTTTT CASSYTSGSNTGELFF
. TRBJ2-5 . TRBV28 TGTGCCAGCAGCCTTCGGGTTCCTAAGGAGACCCAGTACTTC CASSLRVPKETQYF
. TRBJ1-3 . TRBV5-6 TGTGCCAGCAGCTTCGGGGGATACTCTGGAAACACCATATATTTT CASSFGGYSGNTIYF
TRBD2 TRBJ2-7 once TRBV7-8 TGTGCCAGCAGCCGGGACATGGGGACTAGCGGGACCAACTACGAGCAGTACTTC CASSRDMGTSGTNYEQYF
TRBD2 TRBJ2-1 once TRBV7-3 TGTGCCAGCAGCTTAACCCCTAGCGGGAGCTCCTACAATGAGCAGTTCTTC CASSLTPSGSSYNEQFF
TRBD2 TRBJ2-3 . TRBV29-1 TGCAGCGTTGAGGCTAGCGGGGGCACAGATACGCAGTATTTT CSVEASGGTDTQYF
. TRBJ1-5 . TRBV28 TGTGCCAGCAGTCAGAGCGGGAAGGGACGGAGCAATCAGCCCCAGCATTTT CASSQSGKGRSNQPQHF
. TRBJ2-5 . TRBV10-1 TGCGCCAGCAGTGATGAGTTCACTAGTAGTGAAAAGACCCAGTACTTC CASSDEFTSSEKTQYF
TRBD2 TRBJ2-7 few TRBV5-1 TGCGCCAGCAGCTTAACTAGCGGGCCCTACGAGCAGTACTTC CASSLTSGPYEQYF
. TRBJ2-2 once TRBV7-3 TGTGCCAGCAGTCCCAGTTCTACCGGGGAGCTGTTTTTT CASSPSSTGELFF
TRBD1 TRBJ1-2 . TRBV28 TGTGCCAGCAGTTCGCCGAGACAGGGGAACTATGGCTACACCTTC CASSSPRQGNYGYTF
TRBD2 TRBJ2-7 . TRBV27 TGTGCCAGCAGTTTGGGACTAGCGGACCACGAGCAGTACTTC CASSLGLADHEQYF
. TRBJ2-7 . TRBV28 TGTGCCAGCAGTCCCGTTTGGGGGGTCCACTACGAGCAGTACTTC CASSPVWGVHYEQYF
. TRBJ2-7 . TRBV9 TGTGCCAGCAGCGTTCCCGGCGAGCAGTACTTC CASSVPGEQYF
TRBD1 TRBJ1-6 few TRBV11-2 TGTGCCAGCAGCTTATCGGGGACAGGGGGCGGTTCACCCCTCCACTTT CASSLSGTGGGSPLHF
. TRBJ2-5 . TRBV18 TGTGCCAGCTCACCGGGGCTCCAAGAGACCCAGTACTTC CASSPGLQETQYF
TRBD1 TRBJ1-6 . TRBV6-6 TGTGCCAGCGGTAACAGGGGTGGAGCCCTCCACTTT CASGNRGGALHF
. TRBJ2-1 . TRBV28 TGTGCCAGCAGCCCCGAGGTCCGGAAGTTCTTC CASSPEVRKFF
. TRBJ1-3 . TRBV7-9 TGTGCCAGCAACCGGGGTGCGGGAGGTGGAAACACCATATATTTT CASNRGAGGGNTIYF
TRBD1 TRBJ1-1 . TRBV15 TGTGCCACCAGCAGAATCACAGGGGTCTCGAACACTGAAGCTTTCTTT CATSRITGVSNTEAFF
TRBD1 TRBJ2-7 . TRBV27 TGTGCCAGCAGCCCTCAACGGGGGACAGGGGTCGAGCAGTACTTC CASSPQRGTGVEQYF
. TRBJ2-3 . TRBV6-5 TGTGCCAGCGGGCAGGGGAATCCGCAGTATTTT CASGQGNPQYF
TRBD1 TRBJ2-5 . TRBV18 TGTGCCAGCTCACGGACAGGGAGGAAGGAGACCCAGTACTTC CASSRTGRKETQYF
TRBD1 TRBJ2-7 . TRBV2 TGTGCCAGCAGACGACTGGGCCGGAACAGGGGCACCTACGAGCAGTACTTC CASRRLGRNRGTYEQYF
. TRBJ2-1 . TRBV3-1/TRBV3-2 TGTGCCAGCAGCCAAGATTCCCCTGCCTTGTTCGGTGAGCAGTTCTTC CASSQDSPALFGEQFF
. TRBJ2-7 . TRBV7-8 TGTGCCAGCAGCTTATCAGAGGGAGCCTACGAGCAGTACTTC CASSLSEGAYEQYF
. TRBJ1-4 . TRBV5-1 TGCGCCAGCAGCCCGCCCGACAGACCTAATGAAAAACTGTTTTTT CASSPPDRPNEKLFF
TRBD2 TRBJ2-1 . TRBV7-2 TGTGCCAGCAGCCCACTAGCGGGAGAGCAGTTCTTC CASSPLAGEQFF
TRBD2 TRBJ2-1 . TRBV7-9 TGTGCCAGCAGTCAGGGACTAGCGGGAGCGCATGAGCAGTTCTTC CASSQGLAGAHEQFF
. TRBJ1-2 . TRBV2 TGTGCCAGCACCCTGGGAAGGGGTGCTAACTATGGCTACACCTTC CASTLGRGANYGYTF
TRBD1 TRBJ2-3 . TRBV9 TGTGCCAGCAGCGTATCAGGACAGGGGGCACAGTATTTT CASSVSGQGAQYF
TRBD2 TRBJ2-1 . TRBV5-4 TGTGCCAGCAGCTTGGGGCTAGCGGGATGGGATGAGCAGTTCTTC CASSLGLAGWDEQFF
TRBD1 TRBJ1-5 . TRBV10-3 TGTGCCATCAGCGGGACAGGCAATCAGCCCCAGCATTTT CAISGTGNQPQHF
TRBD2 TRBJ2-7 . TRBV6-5 TGTGCCAGCAGTTACGAGGGGACTAGAGGATCCGAGCAGTACTTC CASSYEGTRGSEQYF
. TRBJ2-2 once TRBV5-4 TGTGCCAGCAGCTTGCGAGGTCTCGGGACCGGGGAGCTGTTTTTT CASSLRGLGTGELFF
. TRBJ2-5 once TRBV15 TGTGCCACCAGCAGAGTGGCAGGGGCCGGGGAGACCCAGTACTTC CATSRVAGAGETQYF
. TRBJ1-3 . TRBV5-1 TGCGCCAGCAGCTTGGACAGGGTCTCTGGAAACACCATATATTTT CASSLDRVSGNTIYF